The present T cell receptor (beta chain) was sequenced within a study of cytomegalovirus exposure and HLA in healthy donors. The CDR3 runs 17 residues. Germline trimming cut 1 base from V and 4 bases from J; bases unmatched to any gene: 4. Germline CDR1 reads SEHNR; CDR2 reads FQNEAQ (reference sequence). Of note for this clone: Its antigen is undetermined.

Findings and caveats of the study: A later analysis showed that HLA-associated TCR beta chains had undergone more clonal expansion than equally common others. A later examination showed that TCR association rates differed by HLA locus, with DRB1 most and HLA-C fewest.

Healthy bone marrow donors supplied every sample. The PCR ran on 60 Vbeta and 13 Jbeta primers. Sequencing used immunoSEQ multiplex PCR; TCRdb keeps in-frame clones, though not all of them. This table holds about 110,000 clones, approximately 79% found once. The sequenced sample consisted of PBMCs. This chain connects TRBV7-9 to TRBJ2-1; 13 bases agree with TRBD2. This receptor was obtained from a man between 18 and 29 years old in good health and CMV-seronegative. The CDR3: CASSLGGLAGKYNEQFF. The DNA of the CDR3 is TGTGCCAGCAGCTTAGGGGGACTAGCGGGGAAATACAATGAGCAGTTCTTC.